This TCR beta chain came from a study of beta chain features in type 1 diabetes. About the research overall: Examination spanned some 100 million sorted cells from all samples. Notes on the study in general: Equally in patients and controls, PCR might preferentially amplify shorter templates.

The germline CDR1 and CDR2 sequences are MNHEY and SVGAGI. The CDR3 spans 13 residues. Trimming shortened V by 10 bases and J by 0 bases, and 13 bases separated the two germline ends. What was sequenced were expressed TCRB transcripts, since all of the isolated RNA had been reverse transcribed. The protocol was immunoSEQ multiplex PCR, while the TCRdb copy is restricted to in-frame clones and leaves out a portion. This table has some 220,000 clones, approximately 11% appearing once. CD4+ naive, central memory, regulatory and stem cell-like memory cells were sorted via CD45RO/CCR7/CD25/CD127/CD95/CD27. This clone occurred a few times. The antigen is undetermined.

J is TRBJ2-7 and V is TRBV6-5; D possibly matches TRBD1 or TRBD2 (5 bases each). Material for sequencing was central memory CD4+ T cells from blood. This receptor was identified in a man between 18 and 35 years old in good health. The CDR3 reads CATGTALSYEQYF. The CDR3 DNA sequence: TGTGCCACAGGGACGGCCCTCTCCTACGAGCAGTACTTC.